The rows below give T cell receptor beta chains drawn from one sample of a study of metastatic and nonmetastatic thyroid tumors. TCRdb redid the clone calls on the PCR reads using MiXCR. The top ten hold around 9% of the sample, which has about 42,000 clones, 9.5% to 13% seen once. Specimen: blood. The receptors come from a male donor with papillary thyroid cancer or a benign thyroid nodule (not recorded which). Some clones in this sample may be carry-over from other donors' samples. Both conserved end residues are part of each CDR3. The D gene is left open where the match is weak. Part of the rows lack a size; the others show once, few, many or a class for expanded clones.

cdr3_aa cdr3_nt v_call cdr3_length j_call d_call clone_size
CATGTASNEKLFF TGTGCCACTGGTACAGCGTCTAATGAAAAACTGTTTTTT TRBV2 13 TRBJ1-4 . few
CASSYIRAVETQYF TGTGCCAGCAGTTACATCAGGGCCGTAGAGACCCAGTACTTC TRBV6-5 14 TRBJ2-5 . many
CASSLEGTASYSPLHF TGCGCCAGCAGCTTGGAGGGGACAGCTTCATATTCACCCCTCCACTTT TRBV5-1 16 TRBJ1-6 TRBD1 many
CAWSVMGRASDTQYF TGTGCCTGGAGTGTAATGGGCAGGGCGTCAGATACGCAGTATTTT TRBV30 15 TRBJ2-3 . .
CASSQWPYNEQFF TGTGCCAGCAGCCAATGGCCCTACAATGAGCAGTTCTTC TRBV16 13 TRBJ2-1 . many
CASSPNLYGGTEAFF TGTGCCAGCAGCCCGAACCTATATGGCGGCACTGAAGCTTTCTTT TRBV9 15 TRBJ1-1 . many
CATSPVLAGGNIQYF TGTGCCACCAGCCCCGTATTAGCGGGAGGAAACATTCAGTACTTC TRBV15 15 TRBJ2-4 TRBD2 few
CASNRRGEEQYF TGTGCCAGCAACCGTCGGGGAGAAGAGCAGTACTTC TRBV6-1 12 TRBJ2-7 . few
CASTLGLDTDTQYF TGTGCCAGCACTCTCGGACTAGACACAGATACGCAGTATTTT TRBV6-2/TRBV6-3 14 TRBJ2-3 TRBD2 many
CATATGYSTEAFF TGTGCCACTGCGACAGGGTATTCCACTGAAGCTTTCTTT TRBV6-2/TRBV6-3 13 TRBJ1-1 TRBD1 many
CASVEGGQGCIYTF TGTGCCAGCGTTGAAGGAGGACAGGGGTGCATCTACACCTTC TRBV28 14 TRBJ1-2 TRBD1 .
CASSFGRGANEQFF TGTGCCAGCAGCTTCGGCAGGGGTGCGAATGAGCAGTTCTTC TRBV11-3 14 TRBJ2-1 . many
CASRPLGTSSSYEQYF TGTGCCAGCAGACCCCTAGGGACCTCCTCCTCCTACGAGCAGTACTTC TRBV6-1 16 TRBJ2-7 . medium-sized
CASSFGAGSERLFF TGTGCCAGCAGTTTCGGGGCAGGGAGTGAAAGACTGTTTTTT TRBV6-5 14 TRBJ1-4 . few
CASRRDGAGELFF TGTGCCAGCAGAAGGGATGGCGCCGGGGAGCTGTTTTTT TRBV6-2/TRBV6-3 13 TRBJ2-2 . medium-sized
CASSRTGTNYGYTF TGTGCCAGCAGCCGAACAGGGACTAACTATGGCTACACCTTC TRBV7-2 14 TRBJ1-2 . many
CASSSPATNEKLFF TGTGCCAGCAGCTCGCCTGCAACTAATGAAAAACTGTTTTTT TRBV7-9 14 TRBJ1-4 . many
CASMWGAEAFF TGTGCCAGCATGTGGGGGGCTGAAGCTTTCTTT TRBV6-1 11 TRBJ1-1 . many
CSPSEGLAVTGETQYF TGCAGTCCTTCAGAGGGGCTAGCGGTGACGGGCGAGACCCAGTACTTC TRBV20-1 16 TRBJ2-5 TRBD2 many
CASSETAAHYNEQFF TGTGCCAGCAGTGAAACGGCCGCGCACTACAATGAGCAGTTCTTC TRBV27 15 TRBJ2-1 . .
CASSLGRMNEQYF TGTGCCAGCAGCTTAGGGAGAATGAACGAGCAGTACTTC TRBV11-3 13 TRBJ2-7 . many
CVSSPDGGYEQYF TGTGTCAGCAGCCCGGACGGAGGCTACGAGCAGTACTTC TRBV5-6 13 TRBJ2-7 . .
CASSSRTGPYEQYF TGTGCCAGCAGCTCCCGGACAGGGCCCTACGAGCAGTACTTC TRBV7-2 14 TRBJ2-7 TRBD1 many
CSARRLAGLSSYNEQFF TGCAGTGCTAGGAGGCTAGCGGGACTGAGCTCCTACAATGAGCAGTTCTTC TRBV20-1 17 TRBJ2-1 TRBD2 many
CSARGEAEEAFF TGCAGTGCTAGAGGGGAGGCAGAGGAAGCTTTCTTT TRBV20-1 12 TRBJ1-1 . many
CASSTRRRGVYEQYF TGTGCCAGTAGTACCCGCCGAAGAGGAGTCTACGAGCAGTACTTC TRBV19 15 TRBJ2-7 . many
CASSRQWAIGYTF TGTGCCAGCAGCCGACAGTGGGCGATTGGCTACACCTTC TRBV28 13 TRBJ1-2 . few
CASSPGTPPGQPQHF TGTGCCAGCAGCCCCGGGACCCCCCCGGGGCAGCCCCAGCATTTT TRBV7-2 15 TRBJ1-5 . many
CASSYSYGVREQYF TGTGCCAGCAGTTACTCATATGGGGTGAGGGAGCAGTACTTC TRBV6-5 14 TRBJ2-7 . many
CASSFGRPRETQYF TGCGCCAGCAGCTTTGGACGACCCAGAGAGACCCAGTACTTC TRBV5-1 14 TRBJ2-5 . .
CSGESGNTIYF TGCAGCGGAGAATCTGGAAACACCATATATTTT TRBV29-1 11 TRBJ1-3 . many
CASSLTLDVYEQFF TGTGCCAGCAGTTTAACACTGGACGTCTATGAGCAGTTCTTC TRBV27 14 TRBJ2-1 . many
CATSRAGLAANEQFF TGTGCCACCAGCAGAGCCGGACTAGCGGCCAATGAGCAGTTCTTC TRBV15 15 TRBJ2-1 TRBD2 .
CASSPTGVLNYGYTF TGTGCCAGCAGCCCGACAGGGGTGCTTAACTATGGCTACACCTTC TRBV7-2 15 TRBJ1-2 TRBD1 many
CASMSVLGPGELFF TGCGCCAGCATGTCGGTACTAGGACCCGGGGAGCTGTTTTTT TRBV5-1 14 TRBJ2-2 . .
CASSERSPGRLNTEAFF TGTGCCAGCAGTGAAAGATCTCCTGGACGCCTTAACACTGAAGCTTTCTTT TRBV6-1 17 TRBJ1-1 . .
CASTSGQGANSGANVLTF TGTGCCAGTACATCTGGTCAGGGAGCAAACTCTGGGGCCAACGTCCTGACTTTC TRBV19 18 TRBJ2-6 . many
CASTKTWGGYVYTF TGTGCCAGCACTAAGACATGGGGAGGGTATGTCTACACCTTC TRBV28 14 TRBJ1-2 . few
CASSPRDLSSYNEQFF TGTGCCAGCAGCCCCCGAGACCTCAGCTCCTACAATGAGCAGTTCTTC TRBV11-2 16 TRBJ2-1 . many
CSVEREEGETQYF TGCAGCGTTGAGCGGGAGGAAGGAGAGACCCAGTACTTC TRBV29-1 13 TRBJ2-5 TRBD2 many
CASSASWRAYEQYF TGTGCCAGCAGTGCTAGTTGGCGGGCCTACGAGCAGTACTTC TRBV6-2/TRBV6-3 14 TRBJ2-7 . medium-sized
CSVEKGRLTDTQYF TGCAGCGTTGAGAAGGGACGGCTCACAGATACGCAGTATTTT TRBV29-1 14 TRBJ2-3 . many